The 22 T cell receptor beta chains in this list originate from one sample, sequenced in a study of blood T cell repertoires in COVID-19. Produced via immunoSEQ multiplex PCR; TCRdb's table is partial and in-frame only. The profile covers approximately 150,000 clones, with around 83% appearing a single time and about 8.1% taken by the ten largest. Sequencing used peripheral blood. The receptors derive from a man under 40 with COVID-19, enrolled during active disease.

This clone has just one count. The gene calls are TRBV5-4 and TRBJ2-1, with a possible D match to TRBD2 (5 bases). This CDR3 has 12 amino acids. CDR1 SGHNT and CDR2 YYREEE come from the germline V gene (reference sequence). V shed 4 bases and J shed 6 bases, with 8 bases lying between them. CDR3 DNA: TGTGCCAGCAGCCCGGCGGGCAATGAGCAGTTCTTC. Residues: CASSPAGNEQFF.

DNA of the CDR3: TGTGCCAGGTTAGCCCGTGAGGGCACTGAAGCTTTCTTT. It translates to CARLAREGTEAFF. The rearrangement joins TRBV2 to TRBJ1-1; no reliable D call. The CDR3 sequence is 13 residues long. Trimming took 9 bases from V and 4 from J, leaving 15 bases between them. Germline CDR1 SNHLY, CDR2 FYNNEI.

This clone was recorded a few times. The chain has TRBV6-1 and TRBJ2-1, with D tentatively TRBD2 (5 bases). CDR3 length: 14 amino acids. V was cut by 8 bases and J by 0 bases, with 11 bases left in between. Germline V gene sequence: CDR1 MNHNS, CDR2 SASEGT. CDR3 protein: CASLREISYNEQFF. The DNA for the CDR3 is TGTGCCAGCTTAAGGGAGATCTCCTACAATGAGCAGTTCTTC.

The rearrangement uses TRBV9 and TRBJ2-1; 11 bases line up with TRBD2. Germline V gene data show CDR1 as SGDLS and CDR2 as YYNGEE. This CDR3 contains 16 residues. Germline trimming cut 0 bases from V and 9 bases from J; bases unmatched to any gene: 8. The CDR3 spells CASSVASSGRRSEQFF. The CDR3 DNA reads TGTGCCAGCAGCGTAGCTTCTAGCGGGAGGCGGAGTGAGCAGTTCTTC.

This clone is a singleton in its sample. The rearrangement joins TRBV9 to TRBJ2-3; 10 bases map to TRBD2. CDR1 and CDR2 from the germline V gene are SGDLS and YYNGEE. The V and J ends lost 3 bases and 1 base, in that order; junction bases with no gene match: 5. The CDR3 totals 16 residues. CDR3: CASSETSGPGTDTQYF. CDR3 nucleotides: TGTGCCAGCAGCGAGACTAGCGGGCCCGGCACAGATACGCAGTATTTT.

This clone was counted a few times. The rearrangement joins TRBV7-3 to TRBJ2-1, with 8 positions matching TRBD2. The CDR3 has 13 residues. Germline V gene data show CDR1 as SGHTA and CDR2 as FQGTGA. V dropped 3 bases and J dropped 9; count of bases not matched to a gene: 4. The CDR3, as DNA: TGTGCCAGCAGCTTGGGACTAGATCGTGAGCAGTTCTTC. Its translation: CASSLGLDREQFF.

V is TRBV27 and J is TRBJ2-3, with TRBD1 matching over 7 bases. The length of the CDR3 is 13 residues. V trimming: 6 bases; J trimming: 7 bases; junction bases outside the gene matches: 7. Germline-derived CDR1 and CDR2 are MNHEY and SMNVEV (reference sequence). In DNA, the CDR3 is TGTGCCAGCAGAACAGGGGATGGGAATACGCAGTATTTT. Translating gives CASRTGDGNTQYF.

This rearrangement joins TRBV7-9 to TRBJ2-7, with 8 bases fitting TRBD1. The CDR3 consists of 16 residues. V lost 3 bases to trimming and J lost 2 bases; unmatched junction nucleotides: 9. Germline loops: CDR1 SEHNR, CDR2 FQNEAQ (reference sequence). The CDR3 coding sequence is TGTGCCAGCAGCTTTACGACAGGGGCAGCGGCCTACGAGCAGTACTTC. The encoded protein is CASSFTTGAAAYEQYF.

This clone qualifies as medium-sized. J is TRBJ1-6 and V is TRBV19; 8 bases match TRBD1. V shed 7 bases, J shed 8 bases, and the junction held 7 bases outside the gene matches. CDR1 is LNHDA and CDR2 is SQIVND in the germline V gene (reference sequence). The CDR3 extends over 14 amino acids. As DNA, the CDR3 is TGTGCCAGTAACAACAGGGGGATAGATTCACCCCTCCACTTT. It specifies CASNNRGIDSPLHF.

The rearrangement links TRBV6-6 to TRBJ1-3, with D possibly matching TRBD1 (5 bases). The germline CDR1 and CDR2 sequences are MNHNY and SVGAGI (reference sequence). This CDR3 is built from 16 residues. The ends were cut back, 0 bases at V and 4 bases at J, with 13 bases in the middle. CDR3 sequence (DNA): TGTGCCAGCAGTTACTCCCATCAGGGAAGGGGAAACACCATATATTTT. Translating it yields CASSYSHQGRGNTIYF.

The chain carries TRBV28 and TRBJ1-3; a possible D gene is TRBD1 (6 bases). Germline CDR1 and CDR2: MDHEN and SYDVKM. The CDR3 is 14 residues long. Trimming shortened V by 5 bases and J by 4 bases, and 12 bases separated the two germline ends. CDR3 sequence reads: CASSQSDRGNTIYF. The CDR3 DNA reads as TGTGCCAGCAGTCAATCGGACAGAGGAAACACCATATATTTT. Looking up the rest from reference TRBV28 and TRBJ1-3 gives the full variable domain: DVKVTQSSRYLVKRTGEKVFLECVQDMDHENMFWYRQDPGLGLRLIYFSYDVKMKEKGDIPEGYSVSREKKERFSLILESASTNQTSMYLCASSQSDRGNTIYFGEGSWLTVV.

This sequence joins TRBV29-1 and TRBJ1-1; D is ambiguous. V shed 3 bases and J shed 3 bases, with 8 bases lying between them. The germline V gene has CDR1 SQVTM and CDR2 ANQGSEA. The CDR3 loop spans 12 amino acids. The DNA of the CDR3 is TGCAGCGTTGAGAGGCGGTACACTGAAGCTTTCTTT. It encodes CSVERRYTEAFF.

This chain uses TRBV5-1 with TRBJ2-1; D might be TRBD1 (5 bases). Germline loops: CDR1 SGHRS, CDR2 YFSETQ. The V end lost 0 bases, the J end lost 5 bases, and 12 bases lay between the germline ends. The CDR3 is 15 residues long. This chain's CDR3 is CASSLDGQGNNEQFF. In DNA form, the CDR3 reads TGCGCCAGCAGCTTGGATGGGCAGGGTAACAATGAGCAGTTCTTC.

The chain couples TRBV10-2 to TRBJ2-1; D is possibly TRBD2 (5 bases). Trimming removed 8 bases at V and 4 bases at J, with 12 bases between. CDR1 WSHSY and CDR2 SAAADI come from the germline V gene. The CDR3 length is 13 residues. The CDR3: CASSLEVYNEQFF. CDR3 bases: TGCGCCAGCTCCTTGGAGGTATACAATGAGCAGTTCTTC.

The chain has TRBV7-8 and TRBJ1-5; 7 bases align to TRBD1. Germline loops: CDR1 SGHVS, CDR2 FQNEAQ. The CDR3 covers 14 residues. V lost 6 bases to trimming and J lost 2 bases; unmatched junction nucleotides: 4. CDR3 nucleotide sequence: TGTGCCAGCAGGCCCGACAGGGGCAATCAGCCCCAGCATTTT. The encoded protein is CASRPDRGNQPQHF.

The chain links TRBV10-3 to TRBJ1-4, with 12 bases aligning to TRBD1. Germline CDR1 and CDR2: ENHRY and SYGVKD. Germline trimming cut 8 bases from V and 8 bases from J; bases unmatched to any gene: 0. CDR3 length: 12 residues. Here the CDR3 DNA reads TGTGCCATCGGGACAGGGGGCGAAAAACTGTTTTTT. Residues: CAIGTGGEKLFF.

V usage is TRBV10-3 and J usage is TRBJ2-7, with unresolved D. The CDR3 is made up of 13 amino acids. Per the germline V gene, CDR1 is ENHRY and CDR2 is SYGVKD. The ends were cut back, 11 bases at V and 0 bases at J, with 14 bases in the middle. The CDR3 spells CAASPPDSYEQYF. Written as DNA, the CDR3 is TGTGCCGCGAGCCCACCCGACTCCTACGAGCAGTACTTC.

The chain employs TRBV9 and TRBJ2-1; D not certain. The CDR3 covers 13 residues. The germline V and J ends were trimmed by 4 bases and 8 bases, with 13 bases remaining between them. From germline, CDR1 is SGDLS and CDR2 YYNGEE. The CDR3: CASSSERSHEQFF. The CDR3 nucleotides are TGTGCCAGCAGCTCTGAAAGAAGCCATGAGCAGTTCTTC.

The gene calls are TRBV18 and TRBJ1-3; no definite D call. In germline, CDR1 is KGHSH, CDR2 LQKENI. CDR3 size: 15 residues. V was trimmed by 4 bases and J by 0 bases, leaving 10 bases between them. The CDR3 sequence is CASSLNPLSGNTIYF. The CDR3 nucleotides are TGTGCCAGCTCACTTAACCCACTCTCTGGAAACACCATATATTTT.

V usage is TRBV7-9 and J usage is TRBJ2-5, with D hard to call. CDR1 is SEHNR, CDR2 FQNEAQ, per germline (reference sequence). With 0 bases removed from V and 1 base from J, the gap between germline ends came to 6 bases. The CDR3 loop spans 14 amino acids. DNA for the CDR3: TGTGCCAGCAGCTTAGCAAACAGCCAAGAGACCCAGTACTTC. Translation: CASSLANSQETQYF.

This clone has only one observation. This chain uses TRBV29-1 with TRBJ1-4; TRBD1 aligns across 11 bases. Germline CDR1 and CDR2: SQVTM and ANQGSEA. The CDR3 runs 13 residues. The CDR3 sequence: CSATDRGREKLFF. CDR3 in DNA: TGCAGTGCAACGGACAGGGGGCGTGAAAAACTGTTTTTT.

The chain employs TRBV30 and TRBJ2-7, with 11 bases identical to TRBD2. The CDR3 has 14 amino acids. Germline trimming cut 5 bases from V and 6 bases from J; bases unmatched to any gene: 9. The germline CDR1 and CDR2 sequences are GTSNPN and SVGIG (reference sequence). Written as DNA, the CDR3 is TGTGCCTGGGGTCGACTAGCGGGGTTGGCCGAGCAGTACTTC. Translating gives CAWGRLAGLAEQYF. Drawing the rest from reference TRBV30 and TRBJ2-7, the complete variable domain is SQTIHQWPATLVQPVGSPLSLECTVEGTSNPNLYWYRQAAGRGLQLLFYSVGIGQISSEVPQNLSASRPQDRQFILSSKKLLLSDSGFYLCAWGRLAGLAEQYFGPGTRLTVT.